The clone carrying this TCR beta chain was picked up a small number of times. V dropped 3 bases and J dropped 10 bases, with 13 bases sitting between them. Germline CDR1 reads SEHNR; CDR2 reads FQNEAQ (reference sequence). This CDR3 has 14 amino acids. This sample stems from a study of blood T cell repertoires in COVID-19. Only in-frame clones appear in the TCRdb table, and some are missing; sequencing was by immunoSEQ multiplex PCR. The sample consists of about 110,000 clones, 71% of them appearing once. V is TRBV7-9 and J is TRBJ1-6, with D possibly TRBD1 on 5 matching bases. The sample taken for sequencing was peripheral blood. The receptor was derived from a human donor with acute or convalescent COVID-19. The donor label of this sample is uncertain. CDR3 region: CASSLAGVRSPLHF. The CDR3 DNA is TGTGCCAGCAGCTTGGCGGGGGTTAGGTCACCCCTCCACTTT.